These 6 T cell receptor beta chains share one sample of origin, sequenced in a study of T cell clonality in common variable immunodeficiency. The protocol was immunoSEQ multiplex PCR, while the TCRdb copy is restricted to in-frame clones and leaves out a portion. The sample has 50,000 to 60,000 clones, none seen only once. The source material was peripheral blood mononuclear cells. These receptors were collected from a person aged 18-69 years in good health.

This clone was picked up many times. CDR3 residues: CSAPGTANYGYTF. The DNA read from the CDR3 is TGCAGTGCTCCCGGGACAGCTAACTATGGC. V gene TRBV20-1 combines with J gene TRBJ1-2; 7 bases are a match to TRBD1. Read data end 3 residues before the CDR3 end; the end is taken from the germline J gene. Germline lookup yields CDR1 DFQATT and CDR2 SNEGSKA (reference sequence). The CDR3 contains 13 residues. V dropped 5 bases and J dropped 0; count of bases not matched to a gene: 3.

The sample holds many counts of this clone. The read terminates 3 residues ahead of where the CDR3 ends, so the germline J gene completes it. J is TRBJ1-1 and V is TRBV10-1; D call uncertain. There are 12 residues in the CDR3. The germline V and J ends were trimmed by 11 bases and 7 bases, with 17 bases remaining between them. CDR1 is WNHNN, CDR2 SYGVQD, per germline (reference sequence). CDR3 sequence: CASNGSEDEAFF. The part of the CDR3 DNA that was read is TGCGCCTCAAACGGGTCAGAAGATGAA.

This clone was seen repeatedly, ten times or more. The read falls 3 residues short of the CDR3 end, and the missing part is taken from the germline J gene. The chain recombines TRBV5-1 with TRBJ1-2; 9 bases are shared with TRBD1. Germline V lookup: CDR1 SGHRS, CDR2 YFSETQ. The CDR3 has 15 amino acids. The ends lost 1 base at V and 5 bases at J; junction bases unmatched: 6. The CDR3 loop reads CASSLSGTGTYGYTF. CDR3 DNA (partial): TGCGCCAGCAGCTTGTCCGGGACAGGGACGTATGGC.

Points on this clone: Read sequence stops 3 residues before the CDR3 end, and the germline J gene provides the missing end. The chain is built from TRBV5-5 and TRBJ1-6; the match to TRBD1 covers 7 bases. The CDR3 contains 14 residues. Germline V lookup: CDR1 SGHKS, CDR2 YYEKEE (reference sequence). After removal of 2 bases from V and 7 bases from J, the junction contained 3 bases not matched to a gene. The CDR3 spells CASSLQGWNSPLHF. Partial CDR3 DNA: TGTGCCAGCAGCTTACAGGGGTGGAATTCACCC.

The sequenced part of the CDR3 DNA is TGTGCCAGTAGTGTGGCCCGGGACAGCGTCTCTGGAAACACC. Translating it yields CASSVARDSVSGNT. The CDR3 in its entirety is CASSVARDSVSGNTIYF. The V call is TRBV19, the J call TRBJ1-3, with 7 bases matching TRBD1. The read halts 3 residues ahead of the CDR3 end, with the missing end drawn from the germline J gene. V lost 5 bases, J lost 0 bases, and 10 bases stayed unmatched. CDR3 size: 17 residues. CDR1 and CDR2 (germline): LNHDA, SQIVND (reference sequence).

This clone appeared many times. Read data end 3 residues before the CDR3 end; the end is taken from the germline J gene. The rearrangement joins TRBV19 to TRBJ1-5, with a weak D call TRBD1 (5 bases). The CDR3 is made up of 15 amino acids. V shed 3 bases and J shed 4 bases, with 13 bases lying between them. Germline V gene sequence: CDR1 LNHDA, CDR2 SQIVND (reference sequence). The CDR3 loop reads CASSISRGDNQPQHF. The DNA read from the CDR3 is TGTGCCAGTAGTATCAGTCGAGGGGATAATCAGCCC.